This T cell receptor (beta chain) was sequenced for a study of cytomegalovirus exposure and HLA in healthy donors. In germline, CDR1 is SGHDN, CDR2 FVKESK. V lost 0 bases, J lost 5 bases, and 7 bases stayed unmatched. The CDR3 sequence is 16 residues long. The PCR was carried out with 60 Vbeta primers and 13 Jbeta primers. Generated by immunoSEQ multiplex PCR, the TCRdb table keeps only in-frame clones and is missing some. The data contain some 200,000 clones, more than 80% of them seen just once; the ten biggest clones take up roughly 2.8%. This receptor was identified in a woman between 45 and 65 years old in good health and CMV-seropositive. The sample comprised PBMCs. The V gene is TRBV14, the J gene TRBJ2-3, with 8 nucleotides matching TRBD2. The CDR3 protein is CASSQEAGGRGDTQYF. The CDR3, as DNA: TGTGCCAGCAGCCAAGAGGCGGGGGGCCGGGGAGATACGCAGTATTTT.